This entry lists 23 T cell receptor beta chains sequenced from one sample in a study of blood T cell repertoires in COVID-19. Profiling relied on immunoSEQ multiplex PCR, and the TCRdb table lists in-frame clones only, not all of them. The profile shows 300,000 to 450,000 clones, around 87% of them singletons. Sequencing was carried out using peripheral blood. The receptor set was obtained from a woman in her twenties or thirties with COVID-19, enrolled during active disease.

V gene TRBV11-3 combines with J gene TRBJ2-7, with unresolved D. This CDR3 is built from 13 residues. Germline V gene data show CDR1 as SGHNT and CDR2 as YENEEA. V was trimmed by 1 base and J by 1 base, leaving 5 bases between them. DNA for the CDR3: TGTGCCAGCAGCTTAGCGGTTTCCTACGAGCAGTACTTC. Translation gives CASSLAVSYEQYF.

As concerns this clone: The same CDR3 is also encoded by other DNA sequences in this sample. The chain uses TRBV9 and TRBJ2-7; the D is unclear. The CDR3 is 13 residues long. Trimming stripped 4 bases from V and 4 bases from J, with 12 bases between. Germline assignment: CDR1 SGDLS and CDR2 YYNGEE. CDR3 nucleotides: TGTGCCAGCAGCCCGAGTCCCTCGTACGAGCAGTACTTC. This translates into CASSPSPSYEQYF.

The CDR3 loop reads CASSIPSADTQYF. The CDR3 DNA reads TGTGCCAGTAGTATCCCCTCCGCAGATACGCAGTATTTT. The chain is built from TRBV19 and TRBJ2-3, with D unclear. Per the germline V gene, CDR1 is LNHDA and CDR2 is SQIVND (reference sequence). This CDR3 is 13 amino acids long. Trimming took off 3 bases at V and 4 bases at J, with 8 bases between the two ends.

The chain has TRBV6-4 and TRBJ2-3; 12 nucleotides align to TRBD2. The CDR3 is 16 amino acids. V gave up 2 bases and J gave up 2 bases; unmatched junction bases: 2. The germline CDR1 and CDR2 sequences are MRHNA and SNTAGT. CDR3 DNA: TGTGCCAGCAGTGACCGACTAGCGGGAGACACAGATACGCAGTATTTT. Translating gives CASSDRLAGDTDTQYF.

J is TRBJ1-5 and V is TRBV28; 9 nucleotides match TRBD1. The ends lost 6 bases at V and 5 bases at J; junction bases unmatched: 2. Germline V gene lookup returns CDR1 MDHEN and CDR2 SYDVKM. The CDR3 has 13 amino acids. CDR3 in amino acids: CASRGQGYQPQHF. CDR3 nucleotide sequence: TGTGCCAGCAGGGGACAGGGCTATCAGCCCCAGCATTTT.

V is TRBV10-2 and J is TRBJ2-1; TRBD2 is a possible D gene (6 bases). CDR3 length: 12 amino acids. Trimming took 3 bases from V and 8 from J, leaving 8 bases between them. From germline, CDR1 is WSHSY and CDR2 SAAADI. The CDR3 loop is CASSELAHEQFF. In DNA, the CDR3 is TGCGCCAGCAGTGAACTAGCCCATGAGCAGTTCTTC.

The rearrangement joins TRBV6-5 to TRBJ2-7, with 7 bases matching TRBD1. This CDR3 is built from 15 residues. CDR1 is MNHEY, CDR2 SVGAGI, per germline. The V gene end was trimmed by 6 bases and the J gene end by 5 bases; junction bases not matched to a gene: 13. The CDR3, as DNA: TGTGCCAGCAGCCACTCGGTGACAGGGATCAACGAGCAGTACTTC. Its protein product is CASSHSVTGINEQYF.

J is TRBJ1-6 and V is TRBV19, with a possible D match to TRBD1 (6 bases). The CDR3 covers 13 residues. The germline V gene has CDR1 LNHDA and CDR2 SQIVND (reference sequence). V was clipped by 7 bases and J by 3 bases, with 7 bases between them. CDR3 sequence reads: CASKDSYNSPLHF. CDR3 nucleotide sequence: TGTGCCAGTAAGGACAGCTATAATTCACCCCTCCACTTT.

The J gene is TRBJ2-2, the V gene TRBV6-2 or TRBV6-3; TRBD1 matches at 8 bases. There are 15 residues in the CDR3. V shed 4 bases, J shed 2 bases, and the junction held 3 bases outside the gene matches. Germline lookup yields CDR1 MNHEY and CDR2 SVGEGT. CDR3 loop: CASSSDRGNTGELFF. The CDR3 DNA reads as TGTGCCAGCAGTTCCGACAGGGGCAACACCGGGGAGCTGTTTTTT.

The CDR3 loop reads CASSYRDTDTEAFF. Written as DNA, the CDR3 is TGTGCCAGCAGCTATCGGGACACTGACACTGAAGCTTTCTTT. This sequence joins TRBV9 and TRBJ1-1; D is perhaps TRBD1 (6 bases). V dropped 4 bases and J dropped 3 bases, with 13 bases sitting between them. Germline CDR1 SGDLS, CDR2 YYNGEE. This CDR3 region has 14 residues.

The chain employs TRBV24-1 and TRBJ2-6, with TRBD2 matching 11 bases. Trimming took 10 bases from V and 1 from J; bases not matched to a gene: 5. Looked up from germline, CDR1 is KGHDR and CDR2 is SFDVKD. The CDR3 sequence is 16 residues long. The CDR3 nucleotides are TGTGCCACTGCCGGGACTAGCGGATCTGGGGCCAACGTCCTGACTTTC. This translates into CATAGTSGSGANVLTF.

A single count supports this clone. The genes are TRBV19 and TRBJ2-1; the D gene is possibly TRBD1 (6 bases). This CDR3 comprises 12 residues. From germline, CDR1 is LNHDA and CDR2 SQIVND (reference sequence). Trimming took off 3 bases at V and 12 bases at J, with 12 bases between the two ends. The CDR3 reads CASSMKGVRQFF. The CDR3 region has the DNA TGTGCCAGTAGTATGAAGGGGGTACGGCAGTTCTTC.

CDR3 amino acids: CASSSLAGTYEQYF. The CDR3, as DNA: TGTGCCAGCAGCTCCTTAGCGGGAACCTACGAGCAGTACTTC. The rearrangement uses TRBV7-2 and TRBJ2-7, with 8 bases that match TRBD2. The CDR3 has 14 residues. Germline V lookup: CDR1 SGHTA, CDR2 FQGNSA. V gave up 4 bases and J gave up 2 bases; unmatched junction bases: 4.

The chain combines TRBV7-2 with TRBJ2-5; TRBD2 matches 8 bases. Looked up from germline, CDR1 is SGHTA and CDR2 is FQGNSA. This CDR3 comprises 16 residues. The trim removed 5 bases at V and 4 bases at J, leaving 12 bases unmatched. CDR3 DNA: TGTGCCAGCAGCGAAGTCGGGGGAGCGGGAGTAGAGACCCAGTACTTC. Protein sequence: CASSEVGGAGVETQYF.

The J gene is TRBJ2-2, the V gene TRBV29-1, with 14 bases aligning to TRBD2. The CDR3 is 16 amino acids. V was clipped by 7 bases and J by 6 bases; unmatched bases: 10. Germline V gene sequence: CDR1 SQVTM, CDR2 ANQGSEA. The CDR3 nucleotides read TGCAGCGCCCGGGGACTAGCGGGAGAGGGATCCGGGGAGCTGTTTTTT. Its protein product is CSARGLAGEGSGELFF.

The chain joins TRBV7-3 to TRBJ2-3; 8 bases agree with TRBD2. With 5 bases clipped from V and 6 bases from J, the junction kept 13 bases outside the gene matches. Germline CDR1 SGHTA, CDR2 FQGTGA. The CDR3 consists of 16 residues. The CDR3 reads CASSLGDGRAMDTQYF. The CDR3 region has the DNA TGTGCCAGCAGCCTCGGGGACGGGAGGGCCATGGATACGCAGTATTTT. The whole variable domain, filled in from reference TRBV7-3 and TRBJ2-3, reads GAGVSQTPSNKVTEKGKYVELRCDPISGHTALYWYRQSLGQGPEFLIYFQGTGAADDSGLPNDRFFAVRPEGSVSTLKIQRTERGDSAVYLCASSLGDGRAMDTQYFGPGTRLTVL.

This sequence joins TRBV9 and TRBJ2-7; the match to TRBD2 covers 8 bases. The junction had 2 bases not matched to a gene; V was cut back by 0 bases and J by 3 bases. The length of the CDR3 is 14 residues. CDR1 is SGDLS and CDR2 is YYNGEE in the germline V gene. CDR3 DNA: TGTGCCAGCAGCGTAGAGGGGACTAGCTACGAGCAGTACTTC. It yields the protein CASSVEGTSYEQYF. Combining the CDR3 with reference TRBV9 and TRBJ2-7 gives the whole variable domain DSGVTQTPKHLITATGQRVTLRCSPRSGDLSVYWYQQSLDQGLQFLIQYYNGEERAKGNILERFSAQQFPDLHSELNLSSLELGDSALYFCASSVEGTSYEQYFGPGTRLTVT.

This clone was seen a handful of times. This chain links TRBV19 with TRBJ1-6; 8 nucleotides agree with TRBD1. From germline, CDR1 is LNHDA and CDR2 SQIVND (reference sequence). The CDR3 has 13 amino acids. Trimming removed 7 bases from V and 8 bases from J; junction bases left unmatched: 4. The CDR3 DNA follows: TGTGCCAGTACCGGACAGGGCGATTCACCCCTCCACTTT. This encodes CASTGQGDSPLHF.

This clone turned up a few times. This sequence joins TRBV5-6 and TRBJ1-1, with TRBD1 matching 10 bases. The CDR3 has 16 residues. Germline V gene sequence: CDR1 SGHDT, CDR2 YYEEEE. The V and J ends lost 3 bases and 4 bases, in that order; junction bases with no gene match: 9. The CDR3 nucleotides read TGTGCCAGCAGCTCGAGACAGGGGGCTAGTGGCACTGAAGCTTTCTTT. This sequence encodes CASSSRQGASGTEAFF.

The chain has TRBV12-3 or TRBV12-4 and TRBJ2-3; no definite D call. This CDR3 has 13 amino acids. V was clipped by 6 bases and J by 4 bases, with 11 bases between them. The CDR3 coding sequence is TGTGCCAGCAGCCCCCTTTTCTCAGATACGCAGTATTTT. Encoded protein: CASSPLFSDTQYF.

The rearrangement joins TRBV18 to TRBJ1-5; 7 bases map to TRBD1. The CDR3 is 16 residues long. V lost 4 bases and J lost 4; bases outside the gene matches: 10. Germline assignment: CDR1 KGHSH and CDR2 LQKENI. The CDR3 DNA reads TGTGCCAGCTCACAAAAGACAGGGATTGAGAATCAGCCCCAGCATTTT. As protein: CASSQKTGIENQPQHF. Together with reference TRBV18 and TRBJ1-5, the CDR3 gives the full variable domain: NAGVMQNPRHLVRRRGQEARLRCSPMKGHSHVYWYRQLPEEGLKFMVYLQKENIIDESGMPKERFSAEFPKEGPSILRIQQVVRGDSAAYFCASSQKTGIENQPQHFGDGTRLSIL.

The chain has TRBV7-9 and TRBJ1-2; 9 bases fit TRBD1. The CDR3 runs 15 residues. After removal of 5 bases from V and 4 bases from J, the junction contained 8 bases not matched to a gene. CDR1 SEHNR and CDR2 FQNEAQ come from the germline V gene (reference sequence). The CDR3: CASSATGGSGYGYTF. The CDR3 bases are TGTGCCAGCAGCGCTACAGGGGGCTCGGGCTATGGCTACACCTTC.

The chain has TRBV6-1 and TRBJ1-2, with a tentative D call TRBD1 (5 bases). Germline V gives CDR1 MNHNS, CDR2 SASEGT. This CDR3 has 14 amino acids. V dropped 3 bases and J dropped 5 bases, with 13 bases sitting between them. Written as DNA, the CDR3 is TGTGCCAGCAGTGAGGAGGGGCGCGGTTATGGCTACACCTTC. Amino acid sequence: CASSEEGRGYGYTF.